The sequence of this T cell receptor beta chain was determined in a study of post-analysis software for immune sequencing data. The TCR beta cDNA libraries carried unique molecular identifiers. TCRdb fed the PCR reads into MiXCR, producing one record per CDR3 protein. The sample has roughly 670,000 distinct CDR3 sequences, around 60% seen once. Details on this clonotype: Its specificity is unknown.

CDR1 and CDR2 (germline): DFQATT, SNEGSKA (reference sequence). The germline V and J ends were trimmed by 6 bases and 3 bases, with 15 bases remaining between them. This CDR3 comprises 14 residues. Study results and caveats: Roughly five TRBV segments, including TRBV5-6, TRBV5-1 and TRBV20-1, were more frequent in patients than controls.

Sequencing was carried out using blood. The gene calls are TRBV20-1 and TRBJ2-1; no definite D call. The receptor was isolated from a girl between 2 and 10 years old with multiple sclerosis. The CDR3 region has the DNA TGCAGTGCCTCCGAGGCAGTATACTACAATGAGCAGTTCTTC. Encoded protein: CSASEAVYYNEQFF.